The 21 T cell receptor beta chains given below trace back to one sample, sequenced in a study of cytomegalovirus exposure and HLA in healthy donors. Data came from immunoSEQ multiplex PCR; TCRdb stores just in-frame clones and leaves some out. The profile shows 150,000 or so clones, about 94% of them singletons. The sample was PBMCs. These receptor sequences come from a man aged 18 to 30 in good health and CMV-seropositive.

The chain combines TRBV5-6 with TRBJ1-3; TRBD1 matches 7 bases. This CDR3 region has 15 residues. With 3 bases clipped from V and 0 bases from J, the junction kept 3 bases outside the gene matches. Germline values: CDR1 SGHDT, CDR2 YYEEEE. The CDR3 loop reads CASSWGQFSGNTIYF. The CDR3 DNA follows: TGTGCCAGCAGCTGGGGACAGTTCTCTGGAAACACCATATATTTT.

V usage is TRBV28 and J usage is TRBJ1-1; 8 bases match TRBD1. The CDR3 length is 16 residues. The germline CDR1 and CDR2 sequences are MDHEN and SYDVKM. V dropped 6 bases and J dropped 0; count of bases not matched to a gene: 9. This chain's CDR3 is CASSRTGFHLNTEAFF. The CDR3 DNA sequence: TGTGCCAGCAGCCGGACAGGGTTTCATCTGAACACTGAAGCTTTCTTT. The variable domain in full, completed from reference TRBV28 and TRBJ1-1, reads DVKVTQSSRYLVKRTGEKVFLECVQDMDHENMFWYRQDPGLGLRLIYFSYDVKMKEKGDIPEGYSVSREKKERFSLILESASTNQTSMYLCASSRTGFHLNTEAFFGQGTRLTVV.

This chain uses TRBV28 with TRBJ1-2; 9 nucleotides line up with TRBD1. V trimming: 4 bases; J trimming: 4 bases; junction bases outside the gene matches: 7. Germline lookup yields CDR1 MDHEN and CDR2 SYDVKM. The CDR3 is made up of 15 amino acids. DNA for the CDR3: TGTGCCAGCAGTTCCAAACAGGGGGCTCGCTATGGCTACACCTTC. It codes for CASSSKQGARYGYTF.

The chain couples TRBV2 to TRBJ1-6; D call uncertain. Trimming removed 10 bases from V and 4 bases from J, with 8 bases in between. The CDR3 is 12 amino acids. Germline-derived CDR1 and CDR2 are SNHLY and FYNNEI. The CDR3 loop is CATTVYNSPLHF. As DNA, the CDR3 is TGTGCCACGACTGTTTATAATTCACCCCTCCACTTT.

The chain joins TRBV2 to TRBJ1-1; D not certain. Germline lookup yields CDR1 SNHLY and CDR2 FYNNEI. V dropped 5 bases and J dropped 10 bases, with 20 bases sitting between them. The CDR3 runs to 14 residues. The CDR3 DNA reads as TGTGCCAGCAGTCCCGGCGGGTCAGGCCTCAGAGCTTTCTTT. This encodes CASSPGGSGLRAFF.

This chain links TRBV5-4 with TRBJ2-2; unclear D gene. V lost 1 base and J lost 2, with 3 bases in between. CDR3 length equals 13 residues. Per the germline V gene, CDR1 is SGHNT and CDR2 is YYREEE (reference sequence). As DNA, the CDR3 is TGTGCCAGCAGCTTGTATAACACCGGGGAGCTGTTTTTT. Translation gives CASSLYNTGELFF.

V and J are TRBV30 and TRBJ2-5; 8 bases are a match to TRBD2. Germline assignment: CDR1 GTSNPN and CDR2 SVGIG (reference sequence). V lost 2 bases to trimming and J lost 2 bases; unmatched junction nucleotides: 10. The CDR3 spans 16 residues. CDR3 loop: CAWSPWGGRKQETQYF. CDR3 DNA: TGTGCCTGGAGTCCTTGGGGCGGGAGGAAGCAAGAGACCCAGTACTTC.

This clone was seen a single time. The chain couples TRBV19 to TRBJ2-1, with 8 bases lining up with TRBD1. V lost 3 bases to trimming and J lost 6 bases; unmatched junction nucleotides: 4. Looked up from germline, CDR1 is LNHDA and CDR2 is SQIVND (reference sequence). The CDR3 runs 14 residues. Here the CDR3 reads CASSIRGQGNEQFF. The CDR3, as DNA: TGTGCCAGTAGTATTCGAGGACAGGGCAATGAGCAGTTCTTC.

This clone was observed a single time. The chain carries TRBV28 and TRBJ1-2; 8 positions agree with TRBD1. Germline-derived CDR1 and CDR2 are MDHEN and SYDVKM. This CDR3 has 15 amino acids. Germline trimming cut 4 bases from V and 0 bases from J; bases unmatched to any gene: 4. CDR3 region: CASSSPGGANYGYTF. CDR3 nucleotide sequence: TGTGCCAGCAGTTCCCCAGGGGGCGCTAACTATGGCTACACCTTC.

This clone showed up just a few times. The chain combines TRBV5-1 with TRBJ1-1, with D possibly matching TRBD1 (5 bases). Germline assignment: CDR1 SGHRS and CDR2 YFSETQ. Deletions cut 0 bases from V and 6 bases from J, with 9 bases between. There are 13 residues in the CDR3. This chain's CDR3 is CASSLEGFAEAFF. The CDR3 DNA is TGCGCCAGCAGCTTGGAGGGGTTCGCTGAAGCTTTCTTT.

The chain has TRBV28 and TRBJ2-7; TRBD2 agrees at 12 bases. The CDR3 has 15 amino acids. Germline CDR1 and CDR2: MDHEN and SYDVKM. Unmatched junction bases numbered 6, after V lost 7 bases and J lost 2 bases. CDR3 bases: TGTGCCAGCAAGCTAGCGGGAGGGGTCGCCTACGAGCAGTACTTC. Residues: CASKLAGGVAYEQYF.

The V gene is TRBV28, the J gene TRBJ2-3, with 8 bases fitting TRBD2. There are 15 residues in the CDR3. CDR1 and CDR2 (germline): MDHEN, SYDVKM. V shed 6 bases and J 2 bases; nucleotides not matched to a gene: 7. The CDR3 loop reads CASRGREEFTDTQYF. DNA of the CDR3: TGTGCCAGCAGGGGGCGGGAGGAGTTCACAGATACGCAGTATTTT.

This chain uses TRBV28 with TRBJ2-5; 7 bases match TRBD1. The germline CDR1 and CDR2 sequences are MDHEN and SYDVKM. V shed 5 bases and J 6 bases; nucleotides not matched to a gene: 6. There are 13 residues in the CDR3. The CDR3 nucleotides read TGTGCCAGCAGTAACTACAGGGGACAGACCCAGTACTTC. As protein: CASSNYRGQTQYF. Full variable domain (rest looked up from reference TRBV28 and TRBJ2-5): DVKVTQSSRYLVKRTGEKVFLECVQDMDHENMFWYRQDPGLGLRLIYFSYDVKMKEKGDIPEGYSVSREKKERFSLILESASTNQTSMYLCASSNYRGQTQYFGPGTRLLVL.

The V gene is TRBV18, the J gene TRBJ1-2, with 7 bases matching TRBD1. Germline V gives CDR1 KGHSH, CDR2 LQKENI. CDR3 length: 14 residues. Germline trimming cut 6 bases from V and 10 bases from J; bases unmatched to any gene: 14. CDR3 region: CASSQSGTESLYTF. CDR3 in DNA: TGTGCCAGCTCCCAATCTGGGACAGAGAGCCTCTACACCTTC.

This chain joins TRBV5-1 and TRBJ2-6; 7 bases agree with TRBD1. Losses at the gene ends were 4 bases for V and 2 bases for J; bases not matched to a gene: 3. Germline CDR1 is SGHRS and CDR2 is YFSETQ. The CDR3 is made up of 15 amino acids. The CDR3 protein is CASSGTGAGANVLTF. CDR3 sequence (DNA): TGCGCCAGCAGCGGAACAGGGGCTGGGGCCAACGTCCTGACTTTC.

The chain recombines TRBV5-6 with TRBJ2-4, with a tentative D call TRBD2 (5 bases). The CDR3 extends over 16 amino acids. The ends were cut back, 4 bases at V and 0 bases at J, with 14 bases in the middle. Germline V gives CDR1 SGHDT, CDR2 YYEEEE. The CDR3 DNA reads TGTGCCAGCAGCGGGAGTCCTCCACTAGCCAAAAACATTCAGTACTTC. Translation: CASSGSPPLAKNIQYF.

This clone was recorded only once. The chain links TRBV30 to TRBJ1-2; D gene ambiguous. Germline CDR1 GTSNPN, CDR2 SVGIG (reference sequence). The CDR3 is 15 residues long. V lost 0 bases and J lost 1, with 12 bases in between. The CDR3 DNA reads as TGTGCCTGGAGTGTACAGAAGGCACATAACTATGGCTACACCTTC. Protein: CAWSVQKAHNYGYTF.

The chain links TRBV29-1 to TRBJ1-2; no clear D gene. CDR1 and CDR2 (germline): SQVTM, ANQGSEA. V was trimmed by 1 base and J by 2 bases, leaving 11 bases between them. The CDR3 loop spans 14 amino acids. CDR3 loop: CSVEGVSRNYGYTF. CDR3 in DNA: TGCAGCGTTGAAGGGGTTTCCAGGAACTATGGCTACACCTTC.

The chain uses TRBV6-5 and TRBJ1-3; D remains ambiguous. V dropped 9 bases and J dropped 4 bases, with 13 bases sitting between them. Germline CDR1 reads MNHEY; CDR2 reads SVGAGI. This CDR3 region has 13 residues. CDR3 protein: CASKQSEGNTIYF. CDR3 coding DNA: TGTGCCAGTAAACAATCGGAGGGAAACACCATATATTTT.

The chain is built from TRBV2 and TRBJ1-5; maybe TRBD1 (6 bases). Trimming took 6 bases from V and 0 from J, leaving 15 bases between them. The germline CDR1 and CDR2 sequences are SNHLY and FYNNEI. The CDR3 runs to 16 residues. CDR3 in DNA: TGTGCCAGCAGGGGGGGGACAATAGATAGCAATCAGCCCCAGCATTTT. Translation: CASRGGTIDSNQPQHF.

The V call is TRBV9, the J call TRBJ2-5; D gene unclear. CDR1 is SGDLS and CDR2 is YYNGEE in the germline V gene. The CDR3 is made up of 13 amino acids. The V end lost 0 bases, the J end lost 2 bases, and 5 bases lay between the germline ends. The CDR3 is CASSVGAQETQYF. CDR3 bases: TGTGCCAGCAGCGTAGGGGCACAAGAGACCCAGTACTTC.